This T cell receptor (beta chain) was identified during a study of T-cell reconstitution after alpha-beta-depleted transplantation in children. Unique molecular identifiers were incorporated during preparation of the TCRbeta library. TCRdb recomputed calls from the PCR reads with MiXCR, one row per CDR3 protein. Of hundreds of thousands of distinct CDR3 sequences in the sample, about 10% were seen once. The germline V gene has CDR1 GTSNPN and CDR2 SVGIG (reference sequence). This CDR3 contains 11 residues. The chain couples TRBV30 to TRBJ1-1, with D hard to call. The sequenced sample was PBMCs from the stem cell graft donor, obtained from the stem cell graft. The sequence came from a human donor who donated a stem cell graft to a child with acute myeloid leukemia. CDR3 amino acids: CGAGSDTEAFF. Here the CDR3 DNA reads TGTGGTGCGGGATCTGACACTGAAGCTTTCTTT. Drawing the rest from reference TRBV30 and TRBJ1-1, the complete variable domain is SQTIHQWPATLVQPVGSPLSLECTVEGTSNPNLYWYRQAAGRGLQLLFYSVGIGQISSEVPQNLSASRPQDRQFILSSKKLLLSDSGFYLCGAGSDTEAFFGQGTRLTVV.